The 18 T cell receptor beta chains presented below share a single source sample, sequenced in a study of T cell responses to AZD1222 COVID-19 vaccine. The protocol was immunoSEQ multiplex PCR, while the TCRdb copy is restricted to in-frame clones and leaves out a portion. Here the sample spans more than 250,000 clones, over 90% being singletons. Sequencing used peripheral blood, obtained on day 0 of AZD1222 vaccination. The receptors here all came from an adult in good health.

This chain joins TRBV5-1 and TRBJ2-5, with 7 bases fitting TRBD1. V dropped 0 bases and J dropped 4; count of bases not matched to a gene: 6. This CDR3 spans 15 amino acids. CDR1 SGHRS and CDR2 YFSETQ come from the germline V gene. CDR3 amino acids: CASSLGGHRGETQYF. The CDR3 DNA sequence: TGCGCCAGCAGCTTGGGCGGGCACAGGGGAGAGACCCAGTACTTC.

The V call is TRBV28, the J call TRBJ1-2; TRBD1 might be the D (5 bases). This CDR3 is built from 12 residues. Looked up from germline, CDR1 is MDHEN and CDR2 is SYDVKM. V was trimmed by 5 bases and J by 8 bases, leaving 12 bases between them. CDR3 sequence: CASSPPGPGYTF. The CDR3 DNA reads TGTGCCAGCAGTCCGCCGGGGCCCGGCTACACCTTC.

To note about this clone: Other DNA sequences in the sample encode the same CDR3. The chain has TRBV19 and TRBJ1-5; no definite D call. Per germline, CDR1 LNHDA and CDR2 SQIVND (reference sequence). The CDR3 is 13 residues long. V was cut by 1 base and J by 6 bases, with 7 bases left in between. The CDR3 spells CASSIGSVQPQHF. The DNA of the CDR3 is TGTGCCAGTAGTATAGGTTCCGTTCAGCCCCAGCATTTT.

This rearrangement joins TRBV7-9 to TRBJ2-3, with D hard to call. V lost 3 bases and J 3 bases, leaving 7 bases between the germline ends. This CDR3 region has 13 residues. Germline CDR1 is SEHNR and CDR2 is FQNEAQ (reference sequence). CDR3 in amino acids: CASSFYPTDTQYF. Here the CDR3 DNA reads TGTGCCAGCAGCTTCTACCCTACAGATACGCAGTATTTT.

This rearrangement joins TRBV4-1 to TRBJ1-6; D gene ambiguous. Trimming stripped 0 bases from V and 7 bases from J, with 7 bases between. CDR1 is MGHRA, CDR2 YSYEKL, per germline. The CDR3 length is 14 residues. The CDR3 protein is CASSQDSHNSPLHF. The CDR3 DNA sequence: TGCGCCAGCAGCCAAGATAGCCACAATTCACCCCTCCACTTT.

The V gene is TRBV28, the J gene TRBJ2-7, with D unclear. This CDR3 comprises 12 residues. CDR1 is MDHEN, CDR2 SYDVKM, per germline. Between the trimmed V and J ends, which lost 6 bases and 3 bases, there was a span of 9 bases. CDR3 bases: TGTGCCAGCAGGTCCTTTGACTACGAGCAGTACTTC. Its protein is CASRSFDYEQYF. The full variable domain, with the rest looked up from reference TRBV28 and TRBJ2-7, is DVKVTQSSRYLVKRTGEKVFLECVQDMDHENMFWYRQDPGLGLRLIYFSYDVKMKEKGDIPEGYSVSREKKERFSLILESASTNQTSMYLCASRSFDYEQYFGPGTRLTVT.

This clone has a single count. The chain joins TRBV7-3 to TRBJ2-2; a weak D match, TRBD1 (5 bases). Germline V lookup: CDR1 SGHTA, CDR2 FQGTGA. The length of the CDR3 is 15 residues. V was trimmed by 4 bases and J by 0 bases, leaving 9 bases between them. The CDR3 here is CASSYGAPNTGELFF. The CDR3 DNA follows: TGTGCCAGCAGCTATGGGGCCCCGAACACCGGGGAGCTGTTTTTT.

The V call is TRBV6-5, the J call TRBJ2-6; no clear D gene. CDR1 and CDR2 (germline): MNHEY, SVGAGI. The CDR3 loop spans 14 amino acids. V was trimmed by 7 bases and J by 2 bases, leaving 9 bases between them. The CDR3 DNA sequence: TGTGCCAGCACCCCCCGGGCTGGGGCCAACGTCCTGACTTTC. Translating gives CASTPRAGANVLTF.

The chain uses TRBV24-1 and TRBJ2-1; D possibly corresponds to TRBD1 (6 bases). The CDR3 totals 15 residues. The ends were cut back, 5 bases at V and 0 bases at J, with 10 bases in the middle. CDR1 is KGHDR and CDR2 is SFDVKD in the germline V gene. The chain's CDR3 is CATSAGTNSYNEQFF. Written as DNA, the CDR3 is TGTGCCACCAGTGCCGGGACAAACTCCTACAATGAGCAGTTCTTC.

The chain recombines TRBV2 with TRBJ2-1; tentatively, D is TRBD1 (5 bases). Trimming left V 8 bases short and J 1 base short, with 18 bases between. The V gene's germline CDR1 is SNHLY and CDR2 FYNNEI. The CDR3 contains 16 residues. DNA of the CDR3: TGTGCCAGCCCAGGGCGCGTTCCTAGATCCTACAATGAGCAGTTCTTC. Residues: CASPGRVPRSYNEQFF.

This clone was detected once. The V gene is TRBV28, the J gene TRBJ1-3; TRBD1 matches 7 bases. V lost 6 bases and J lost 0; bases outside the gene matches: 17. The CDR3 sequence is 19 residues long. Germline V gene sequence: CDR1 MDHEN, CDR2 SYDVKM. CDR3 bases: TGTGCCAGCAGCTCCGACAGGGCGGAAAGGGGGTACTCTGGAAACACCATATATTTT. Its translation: CASSSDRAERGYSGNTIYF.

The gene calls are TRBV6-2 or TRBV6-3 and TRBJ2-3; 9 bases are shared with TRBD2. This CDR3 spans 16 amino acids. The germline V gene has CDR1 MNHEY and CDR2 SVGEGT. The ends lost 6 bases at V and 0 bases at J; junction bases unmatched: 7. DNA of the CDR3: TGTGCCAGCAGCCGCCCCGGGACTAGCAGCACAGATACGCAGTATTTT. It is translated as CASSRPGTSSTDTQYF.

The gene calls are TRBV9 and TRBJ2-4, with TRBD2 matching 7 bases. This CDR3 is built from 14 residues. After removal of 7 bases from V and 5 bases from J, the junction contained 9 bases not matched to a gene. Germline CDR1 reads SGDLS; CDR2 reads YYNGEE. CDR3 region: CASSKGGVENIQYF. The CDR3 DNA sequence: TGTGCCAGCTCGAAGGGAGGGGTAGAAAACATTCAGTACTTC.

The CDR3 is CASSENQETQYF. Here the CDR3 DNA reads TGTGCCAGCAGCGAGAACCAAGAGACCCAGTACTTC. The chain carries TRBV7-9 and TRBJ2-5; D is ambiguous. The ends were cut back, 5 bases at V and 0 bases at J, with 4 bases in the middle. The CDR3 is 12 amino acids. CDR1 is SEHNR and CDR2 is FQNEAQ in the germline V gene (reference sequence).

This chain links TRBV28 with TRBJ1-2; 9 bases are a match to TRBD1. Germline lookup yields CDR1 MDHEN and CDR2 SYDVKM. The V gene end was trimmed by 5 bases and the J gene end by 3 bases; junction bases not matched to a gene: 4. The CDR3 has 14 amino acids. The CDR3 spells CASSAGTGHYGYTF. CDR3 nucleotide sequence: TGTGCCAGCAGTGCGGGGACAGGGCACTATGGCTACACCTTC.

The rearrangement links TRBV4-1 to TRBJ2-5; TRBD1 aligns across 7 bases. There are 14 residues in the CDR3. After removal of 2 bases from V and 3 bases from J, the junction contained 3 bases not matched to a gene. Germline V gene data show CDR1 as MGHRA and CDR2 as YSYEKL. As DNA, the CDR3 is TGCGCCAGCAGCCAACCGACAGGGAAAGAGACCCAGTACTTC. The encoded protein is CASSQPTGKETQYF.

CDR3 bases: TGTGCCAGCAGTCGATCCGGGACTAGCGGGGGCTACAATGAGCAGTTCTTC. Translated: CASSRSGTSGGYNEQFF. The chain employs TRBV6-6 and TRBJ2-1, with 14 bases fitting TRBD2. Germline-derived CDR1 and CDR2 are MNHNY and SVGAGI (reference sequence). With V trimmed by 5 bases and J by 3 bases, 6 bases remained unmatched. The CDR3 covers 17 residues.

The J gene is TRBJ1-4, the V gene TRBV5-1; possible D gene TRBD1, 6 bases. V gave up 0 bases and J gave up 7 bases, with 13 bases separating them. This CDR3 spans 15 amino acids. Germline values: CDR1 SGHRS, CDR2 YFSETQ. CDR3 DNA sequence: TGCGCCAGCAGCTTGGTTGGGGACATTGGTGAAAAACTGTTTTTT. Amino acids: CASSLVGDIGEKLFF. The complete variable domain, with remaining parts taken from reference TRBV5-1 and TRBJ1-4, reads KAGVTQTPRYLIKTRGQQVTLSCSPISGHRSVSWYQQTPGQGLQFLFEYFSETQRNKGNFPGRFSGRQFSNSRSEMNVSTLELGDSALYLCASSLVGDIGEKLFFGSGTQLSVL.